These 23 T cell receptor beta chains originate from one sample sequenced in a study of blood T cell repertoires in COVID-19. Profiled with immunoSEQ multiplex PCR; TCRdb holds only in-frame clones, not every one. The table shows around 150,000 clones, with around four fifths occurring only once. Material for sequencing was peripheral blood. The receptors shown here come from a man between 70 and 80 years old with acute or convalescent COVID-19.

This rearrangement joins TRBV11-2 to TRBJ1-1; 10 bases map to TRBD1. The length of the CDR3 is 16 residues. CDR1 is SGHAT and CDR2 is FQNNGV in the germline V gene. The ends lost 2 bases at V and 0 bases at J; junction bases unmatched: 3. The CDR3 loop reads CASSLLGQGLNTEAFF. The CDR3 DNA reads as TGTGCCAGCAGCTTATTGGGACAGGGGTTGAACACTGAAGCTTTCTTT.

This chain uses TRBV11-3 with TRBJ1-1; D perhaps matches TRBD1 (5 bases). Germline V CDR1 and CDR2: SGHNT, YENEEA. Trimming removed 6 bases at V and 1 base at J, with 12 bases between. The CDR3 contains 14 residues. CDR3 nucleotides: TGTGCCAGCAGGGCGGGGGTCCAGAACACTGAAGCTTTCTTT. Its translation is CASRAGVQNTEAFF.

J is TRBJ1-2 and V is TRBV28; 9 bases match TRBD1. Germline V gene lookup returns CDR1 MDHEN and CDR2 SYDVKM. The CDR3 totals 15 residues. Losses at the gene ends were 8 bases for V and 8 bases for J; bases not matched to a gene: 15. The CDR3 DNA follows: TGTGCCAGCGAGAGTTTGGGACAGGGCCCATCCGGCTACACCTTC. Protein: CASESLGQGPSGYTF.

This clone showed up just once. The chain links TRBV5-1 to TRBJ1-2, with TRBD1 as a possible D gene (5 bases). Germline V gene lookup returns CDR1 SGHRS and CDR2 YFSETQ. V lost 4 bases and J 7 bases, leaving 20 bases between the germline ends. The length of the CDR3 is 15 residues. This CDR3 is CASSPNSGAVPGYTF. In DNA, the CDR3 is TGCGCCAGCAGCCCTAATAGTGGGGCCGTCCCTGGCTACACCTTC.

The CDR3 region is CASSLSGTGGEKLFF. The DNA of the CDR3 is TGCGCCAGCAGCTTATCCGGGACAGGTGGAGAAAAACTGTTTTTT. The chain has TRBV5-1 and TRBJ1-4, with 8 bases that match TRBD1. Trimming removed 2 bases from V and 8 bases from J; junction bases left unmatched: 8. The germline CDR1 and CDR2 sequences are SGHRS and YFSETQ. The CDR3 runs 15 residues. Combining the CDR3 with reference TRBV5-1 and TRBJ1-4 gives the whole variable domain KAGVTQTPRYLIKTRGQQVTLSCSPISGHRSVSWYQQTPGQGLQFLFEYFSETQRNKGNFPGRFSGRQFSNSRSEMNVSTLELGDSALYLCASSLSGTGGEKLFFGSGTQLSVL.

The genes are TRBV19 and TRBJ2-1; TRBD2 agrees at 8 bases. Germline V gene data show CDR1 as LNHDA and CDR2 as SQIVND (reference sequence). The CDR3 sequence is 17 residues long. The ends lost 4 bases at V and 0 bases at J; junction bases unmatched: 8. The CDR3 here is CASSSWDGGASYNEQFF. The CDR3 DNA follows: TGTGCCAGTAGTAGTTGGGACGGGGGGGCCTCCTACAATGAGCAGTTCTTC.

The chain employs TRBV5-5 and TRBJ1-2; D possibly corresponds to TRBD1 (6 bases). CDR3 length: 14 residues. V lost 2 bases, J lost 6 bases, and 14 bases lay in between. The germline gives CDR1 SGHKS, CDR2 YYEKEE (reference sequence). The CDR3 bases are TGTGCCAGCAGCTTCCCGGACAGACTTGATGGCTACACCTTC. Protein: CASSFPDRLDGYTF.

The chain links TRBV5-4 to TRBJ2-1; 11 nucleotides line up with TRBD2. This CDR3 has 16 amino acids. The trim removed 4 bases at V and 2 bases at J, leaving 5 bases unmatched. Germline V lookup: CDR1 SGHNT, CDR2 YYREEE (reference sequence). CDR3 amino acids: CASSVGLAEAYNEQFF. CDR3 sequence (DNA): TGTGCCAGCAGCGTGGGACTAGCGGAAGCCTACAATGAGCAGTTCTTC.

A single count supports this clone. The J gene is TRBJ1-5, the V gene TRBV7-2; tentative D call: TRBD1 (5 bases). The CDR3 covers 13 residues. CDR1 is SGHTA, CDR2 FQGNSA, per germline. The V and J ends lost 2 bases and 5 bases respectively, with 7 bases between them. CDR3 DNA sequence: TGTGCCAGCAGCTTACAGGGTGATCAGCCCCAGCATTTT. Translation gives CASSLQGDQPQHF.

The rearrangement uses TRBV6-6 and TRBJ1-5; 8 bases match TRBD1. V lost 5 bases and J lost 5; bases outside the gene matches: 8. The CDR3 length is 15 residues. Germline CDR1 MNHNY, CDR2 SVGAGI (reference sequence). CDR3 residues: CASSPRTGNYQPQHF. CDR3 DNA sequence: TGTGCCAGCAGTCCCCGGACAGGGAACTATCAGCCCCAGCATTTT.

This sequence joins TRBV3-1 (or the pseudogene TRBV3-2) and TRBJ2-7; 7 bases are shared with TRBD1. The CDR3 contains 14 residues. With 1 base clipped from V and 2 bases from J, the junction kept 2 bases outside the gene matches. Germline loops: CDR1 LGHDT, CDR2 YNNKEL (reference sequence). CDR3 in DNA: TGTGCCAGCAGCCAAGGACAGGGAACCTACGAGCAGTACTTC. It codes for CASSQGQGTYEQYF.

This sequence joins TRBV19 and TRBJ2-4, with D unresolved. V shed 4 bases and J shed 1 base, with 8 bases lying between them. This CDR3 contains 14 residues. Germline V gene lookup returns CDR1 LNHDA and CDR2 SQIVND (reference sequence). The CDR3 DNA reads as TGTGCCAGTAGTACGGGTTGGGCCAAAAACATTCAGTACTTC. It translates to CASSTGWAKNIQYF.

This chain links TRBV5-4 with TRBJ2-3; 9 bases agree with TRBD1. V was clipped by 4 bases and J by 2 bases; unmatched bases: 5. Germline values: CDR1 SGHNT, CDR2 YYREEE (reference sequence). CDR3 size: 15 residues. The CDR3 here is CASSGGTGTTDTQYF. DNA for the CDR3: TGTGCCAGCAGCGGTGGGACAGGGACCACAGATACGCAGTATTTT.

The V call is TRBV6-6, the J call TRBJ1-1, with no clear D. Germline CDR1 MNHNY, CDR2 SVGAGI (reference sequence). Trimming shortened V by 7 bases and J by 0 bases, and 12 bases separated the two germline ends. CDR3 length: 14 residues. CDR3 coding DNA: TGTGCCAGCACAAAGGGAGCGATGAACACTGAAGCTTTCTTT. Translating gives CASTKGAMNTEAFF.

As concerns this clone: At one end, the junction sequence differs from germline, possibly due to a read error. The chain uses TRBV7-8 and TRBJ1-1; D is possibly TRBD1 (6 bases). Looked up from germline, CDR1 is SGHVS and CDR2 is FQNEAQ. The length of the CDR3 is 12 residues. This CDR3 is CASSVQGPGFHF. The CDR3 bases are TGTGCCAGCAGCGTACAGGGCCCGGGGTTCCATTTT. Drawing the rest from reference TRBV7-8 and TRBJ1-1, the complete variable domain is GAGVSQSPRYKVAKRGQDVALRCDPISGHVSLFWYQQALGQGPEFLTYFQNEAQLDKSGLPSDRFFAERPEGSVSTLKIQRTQQEDSAVYLCASSVQGPGFHFGQGTRLTVV.

The count of this clone is one. The chain links TRBV6-6 to TRBJ1-3; possibly TRBD1 for D (6 bases). This CDR3 has 15 residues. Germline V lookup: CDR1 MNHNY, CDR2 SVGAGI (reference sequence). With 0 bases removed from V and 4 bases from J, the gap between germline ends came to 10 bases. CDR3 region: CASSYSTGFGNTIYF. CDR3 DNA: TGTGCCAGCAGTTACTCGACAGGATTCGGAAACACCATATATTTT.

This rearrangement joins TRBV10-3 to TRBJ1-4; no reliable D call. V shed 3 bases and J shed 4 bases, with 15 bases lying between them. This CDR3 is built from 16 residues. CDR1 ENHRY and CDR2 SYGVKD come from the germline V gene. CDR3 coding DNA: TGTGCCATCAGTGACTCTTTGGGCGCCTTTAATGAAAAACTGTTTTTT. Its translation: CAISDSLGAFNEKLFF.

A single count supports this clone. Here the CDR3 reads CASSNSGSGNTIYF. In DNA form, the CDR3 reads TGTGCCAGCAGTAATTCGGGGTCTGGAAACACCATATATTTT. J is TRBJ1-3 and V is TRBV6-6; D gene ambiguous. Germline CDR1 and CDR2: MNHNY and SVGAGI (reference sequence). This CDR3 has 14 amino acids. Trimming left V 5 bases short and J 1 base short, with 9 bases between.

The chain employs TRBV13 and TRBJ2-4; a possible D gene is TRBD2 (7 bases). The germline V and J ends were trimmed by 4 bases and 4 bases, with 17 bases remaining between them. Germline V gene data show CDR1 as PRHDT and CDR2 as FYEKMQ (reference sequence). CDR3 size: 16 residues. DNA for the CDR3: TGTGCCAGCAGCTCCCGACGGGGGGCGGGAAAAAACATTCAGTACTTC. Translating it yields CASSSRRGAGKNIQYF.

V usage is TRBV18 and J usage is TRBJ2-3; the D gene is possibly TRBD2 (5 bases). Germline CDR1 reads KGHSH; CDR2 reads LQKENI. Trimming took 8 bases from V and 0 from J, leaving 9 bases between them. The CDR3 contains 13 residues. The CDR3 nucleotides are TGTGCCAGCAGCCGGGGTAGCACAGATACGCAGTATTTT. Amino acids: CASSRGSTDTQYF.

The chain joins TRBV19 to TRBJ2-1, with D unresolved. The CDR3 contains 14 residues. Germline CDR1 is LNHDA and CDR2 is SQIVND (reference sequence). Between the trimmed V and J ends, which lost 10 bases and 0 bases, there was a span of 13 bases. The CDR3 coding sequence is TGTGCCACATCGTCTAGGAGCTCCTACAATGAGCAGTTCTTC. As protein: CATSSRSSYNEQFF.

The rearrangement uses TRBV7-9 and TRBJ1-3; D call uncertain. The CDR3 is made up of 16 amino acids. The V end lost 5 bases, the J end lost 0 bases, and 14 bases lay between the germline ends. Germline lookup yields CDR1 SEHNR and CDR2 FQNEAQ (reference sequence). Written as DNA, the CDR3 is TGTGCCAGCAGCGAGATCGGGAGGCCCTCTGGAAACACCATATATTTT. The encoded protein is CASSEIGRPSGNTIYF.

This chain joins TRBV2 and TRBJ2-5, with D perhaps matching TRBD2 (7 bases). V was cut by 4 bases and J by 5 bases, with 17 bases left in between. The CDR3 extends over 15 amino acids. Germline lookup yields CDR1 SNHLY and CDR2 FYNNEI. The CDR3: CASSGSGGPQETQYF. The CDR3 DNA reads as TGTGCCAGCAGTGGGTCGGGGGGCCCTCAGGAGACCCAGTACTTC. The whole variable domain, filled in from reference TRBV2 and TRBJ2-5, reads EPEVTQTPSHQVTQMGQEVILRCVPISNHLYFYWYRQILGQKVEFLVSFYNNEISEKSEIFDDQFSVERPDGSNFTLKIRSTKLEDSAMYFCASSGSGGPQETQYFGPGTRLLVL.